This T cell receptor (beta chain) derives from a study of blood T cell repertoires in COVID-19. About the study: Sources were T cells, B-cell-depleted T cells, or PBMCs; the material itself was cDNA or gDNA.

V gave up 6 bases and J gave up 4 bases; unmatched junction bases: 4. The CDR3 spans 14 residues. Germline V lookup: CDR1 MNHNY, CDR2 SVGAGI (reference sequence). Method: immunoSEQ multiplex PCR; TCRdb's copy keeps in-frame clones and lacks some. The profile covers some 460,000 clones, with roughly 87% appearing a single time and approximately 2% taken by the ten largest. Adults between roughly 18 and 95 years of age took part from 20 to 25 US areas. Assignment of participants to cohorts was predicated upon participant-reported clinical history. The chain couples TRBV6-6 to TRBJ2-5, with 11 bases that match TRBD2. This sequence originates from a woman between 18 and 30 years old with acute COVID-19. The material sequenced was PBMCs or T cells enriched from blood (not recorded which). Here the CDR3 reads CASRTSGGRETQYF. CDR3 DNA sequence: TGTGCCAGCAGAACTAGCGGGGGTAGAGAGACCCAGTACTTC.